The 31 T cell receptor beta chains reported below all come from one sample, sequenced in a study of identical twins. TCRdb used MiXCR to reprocess the 5' RACE reads, holding one entry per CDR3 protein. The sample carries around 230,000 distinct CDR3 sequences, roughly 7.1% recorded once. These data also formed part of another study, on T cells expressing NK-cell markers.

The sequenced material came from CD8+ T cells sorted from blood. The receptors were sampled from a young woman in good health.

V gene TRBV5-6 combines with J gene TRBJ2-3; 8 bases are shared with TRBD2. CDR1 and CDR2 (germline): SGHDT, YYEEEE. The CDR3 length is 16 residues. Trimming removed 1 base from V and 5 bases from J; junction bases left unmatched: 9. For the CDR3, the DNA is TGTGCCAGCAGCTTGACGGGAGGGCAGGAGGGAGATACGCAGTATTTT. Protein product: CASSLTGGQEGDTQYF.

This clonotype appeared a few times. The chain carries TRBV9 and TRBJ2-3, with 14 bases lining up with TRBD2. V lost 2 bases to trimming and J lost 2 bases; unmatched junction nucleotides: 4. The CDR3 runs 17 residues. Germline V lookup: CDR1 SGDLS, CDR2 YYNGEE. The CDR3 bases are TGTGCCAGCAGCGTCCCGACTAGCGGGGGGGTCACAGATACGCAGTATTTT. This sequence encodes CASSVPTSGGVTDTQYF.

This clonotype was observed a handful of times. The J gene is TRBJ2-1, the V gene TRBV2; the match to TRBD1 covers 9 bases. Trimming removed 0 bases from V and 4 bases from J; junction bases left unmatched: 10. Per the germline V gene, CDR1 is SNHLY and CDR2 is FYNNEI. The CDR3 contains 18 residues. CDR3 in DNA: TGTGCCAGCAGTGAAGCTCCTGGAGGGACAGGGTTATACAATGAGCAGTTCTTC. It codes for CASSEAPGGTGLYNEQFF.

The chain carries TRBV19 and TRBJ1-5; D uncertain. Germline V gene sequence: CDR1 LNHDA, CDR2 SQIVND (reference sequence). Deletions cut 3 bases from V and 6 bases from J, with 9 bases between. The length of the CDR3 is 13 residues. CDR3 in amino acids: CASSIGLVQPQHF. The CDR3 nucleotides are TGTGCCAGTAGTATTGGGTTGGTTCAGCCCCAGCATTTT.

There are a few counts of this clonotype. The genes are TRBV9 and TRBJ2-2; D gene ambiguous. This CDR3 has 13 amino acids. V was cut by 2 bases and J by 5 bases, with 7 bases left in between. Germline V gene sequence: CDR1 SGDLS, CDR2 YYNGEE. Here the CDR3 reads CASSVPRTGELFF. As DNA, the CDR3 is TGTGCCAGCAGCGTCCCTAGGACCGGGGAGCTGTTTTTT. The full variable domain, its missing parts supplied by reference TRBV9 and TRBJ2-2, is DSGVTQTPKHLITATGQRVTLRCSPRSGDLSVYWYQQSLDQGLQFLIQYYNGEERAKGNILERFSAQQFPDLHSELNLSSLELGDSALYFCASSVPRTGELFFGEGSRLTVL.

V usage is TRBV9 and J usage is TRBJ2-5; 7 nucleotides align to TRBD2. The CDR3 runs 14 residues. Germline trimming cut 3 bases from V and 5 bases from J; bases unmatched to any gene: 7. Germline loops: CDR1 SGDLS, CDR2 YYNGEE. The CDR3 bases are TGTGCCAGCAGCGGAGGGGACTACACGGAGACCCAGTACTTC. As protein: CASSGGDYTETQYF.

This clonotype has ten or more counts. The V call is TRBV10-3, the J call TRBJ1-1, with a weak D call TRBD1 (6 bases). This CDR3 has 13 amino acids. CDR1 ENHRY and CDR2 SYGVKD come from the germline V gene. V dropped 8 bases and J dropped 0 bases, with 10 bases sitting between them. DNA for the CDR3: TGTGCCATCCGTCAGGGGCTGAACACTGAAGCTTTCTTT. This translates into CAIRQGLNTEAFF.

A few counts support this clonotype. This chain uses TRBV9 with TRBJ2-7, with D possibly being TRBD1 or TRBD2 (5 bases each). The germline gives CDR1 SGDLS, CDR2 YYNGEE. V lost 0 bases and J 1 base, leaving 8 bases between the germline ends. There are 14 residues in the CDR3. The CDR3 nucleotides read TGTGCCAGCAGCGTAGGAGGGGAGTCCTACGAGCAGTACTTC. It is translated as CASSVGGESYEQYF.

The chain combines TRBV7-2 with TRBJ2-2; D is unclear. V was clipped by 3 bases and J by 0 bases, with 8 bases between them. The CDR3 runs to 15 residues. In germline, CDR1 is SGHTA, CDR2 FQGNSA. The CDR3 nucleotides read TGTGCCAGCAGCTTCTTGGCGGCGAACACCGGGGAGCTGTTTTTT. It is translated as CASSFLAANTGELFF.

There are a few counts of this clonotype. V is TRBV9 and J is TRBJ2-1; D is possibly TRBD1 (6 bases). The CDR3 length is 15 residues. CDR1 and CDR2 (germline): SGDLS, YYNGEE. V was clipped by 6 bases and J by 5 bases, with 18 bases between them. The CDR3 DNA reads as TGTGCCAGCACTTCTAGTGGGACAATGCACAATGAGCAGTTCTTC. It yields the protein CASTSSGTMHNEQFF.

This clonotype occurred many times. The chain has TRBV12-3 or TRBV12-4 and TRBJ1-3; D is undetermined. The V end was cut by 0 bases, the J end by 3 bases, with 3 bases between. This CDR3 region has 13 residues. In DNA form, the CDR3 reads TGTGCCAGCAGTTTAGCGCTTGGAAACACCATATATTTT. Translated: CASSLALGNTIYF.

The chain combines TRBV6-1 with TRBJ2-2; D call uncertain. Trimming stripped 8 bases from V and 1 base from J, with 11 bases between. The germline CDR1 and CDR2 sequences are MNHNS and SASEGT. This CDR3 has 14 residues. This CDR3 reads CASARQENTGELFF. The CDR3 coding sequence is TGTGCCAGCGCAAGGCAGGAGAACACCGGGGAGCTGTTTTTT.

The V gene is TRBV2, the J gene TRBJ1-1; 9 nucleotides align to TRBD1. J lost 0 bases, V lost 6 bases, and 5 bases had no gene match. CDR1 and CDR2 (germline): SNHLY, FYNNEI. The CDR3 contains 15 residues. CDR3 loop: CASRGTGSMNTEAFF. DNA for the CDR3: TGTGCCAGCAGGGGGACAGGGAGCATGAACACTGAAGCTTTCTTT.

This clonotype was picked up many times. The V gene is TRBV18, the J gene TRBJ2-1, with D perhaps being TRBD1 or TRBD2 (5 bases each). Germline CDR1 KGHSH, CDR2 LQKENI. The germline V and J ends were trimmed by 5 bases and 6 bases, with 17 bases remaining between them. The CDR3 sequence is 15 residues long. CDR3 residues: CASSRSGTASNEQFF. CDR3 DNA sequence: TGTGCCAGCTCAAGGTCAGGGACGGCTAGCAATGAGCAGTTCTTC.

The rearrangement uses TRBV14 and TRBJ2-1; D might be TRBD1 (5 bases). The CDR3 loop spans 15 amino acids. CDR1 and CDR2 (germline): SGHDN, FVKESK. The V end was cut by 4 bases, the J end by 5 bases, with 15 bases between. This chain's CDR3 is CASSPLYGADNEQFF. DNA of the CDR3: TGTGCCAGCAGCCCGCTGTATGGGGCCGACAATGAGCAGTTCTTC.

This clonotype was picked up many times. V gene TRBV27 combines with J gene TRBJ2-2, with a weak D call TRBD2 (5 bases). CDR3 length: 13 amino acids. The V end lost 7 bases, the J end lost 6 bases, and 12 bases lay between the germline ends. Germline CDR1 reads MNHEY; CDR2 reads SMNVEV (reference sequence). CDR3 residues: CASTRTRAGELFF. The DNA of the CDR3 is TGTGCCAGCACGAGAACGAGGGCCGGGGAGCTGTTTTTT.

The sample holds a few counts of this clonotype. This sequence joins TRBV12-3 or TRBV12-4 and TRBJ2-3; D could derive from TRBD1 or TRBD2 (6 bases each). V gave up 9 bases and J gave up 7 bases, with 14 bases separating them. This CDR3 is 12 amino acids long. CDR3: CASRGVFYTQYF. CDR3 coding DNA: TGTGCCAGTAGGGGGGTGTTTTATACGCAGTATTTT.

This clonotype was seen a handful of times. The chain links TRBV7-3 to TRBJ2-1; maybe TRBD2 (7 bases). Germline V CDR1 and CDR2: SGHTA, FQGTGA. The V end was cut by 5 bases, the J end by 4 bases, with 18 bases between. This CDR3 region has 16 residues. The CDR3 reads CASSQGRDGRYNEQFF. The CDR3, as DNA: TGTGCCAGCAGCCAGGGGAGGGACGGACGATACAATGAGCAGTTCTTC.

The rearrangement joins TRBV2 to TRBJ1-1; unclear D gene. From germline, CDR1 is SNHLY and CDR2 FYNNEI. The CDR3 has 13 amino acids. V was pared by 8 bases and J by 0 bases, with 10 bases between. CDR3 protein: CASGLLMNTEAFF. The CDR3 bases are TGTGCCAGCGGTTTGCTCATGAACACTGAAGCTTTCTTT. Drawing the rest from reference TRBV2 and TRBJ1-1, the complete variable domain is EPEVTQTPSHQVTQMGQEVILRCVPISNHLYFYWYRQILGQKVEFLVSFYNNEISEKSEIFDDQFSVERPDGSNFTLKIRSTKLEDSAMYFCASGLLMNTEAFFGQGTRLTVV.

This clonotype came up a few times. The rearrangement uses TRBV27 and TRBJ2-3, with a tentative D call TRBD1 (6 bases). The V gene lost 3 bases and the J gene lost 0 bases, with 13 bases spanning the gap. The CDR3 extends over 16 amino acids. Germline V CDR1 and CDR2: MNHEY, SMNVEV (reference sequence). CDR3 nucleotide sequence: TGTGCCAGCAGTTTCCGAGCAGGGGTTAGCACAGATACGCAGTATTTT. It yields the protein CASSFRAGVSTDTQYF.

The chain carries TRBV2 and TRBJ2-3, with D unclear. CDR3 length: 13 residues. In germline, CDR1 is SNHLY, CDR2 FYNNEI. V was pared by 7 bases and J by 4 bases, with 12 bases between. The CDR3 is CASIRSPADTQYF. CDR3 in DNA: TGTGCCAGCATTAGGAGTCCAGCAGATACGCAGTATTTT.

Only a few counts were recorded for this clonotype. A read error is possible here, since a much larger clone lies one base away. The chain has TRBV9 and TRBJ2-2, with a tentative D call TRBD2 (5 bases). Germline CDR1 reads SGDLS; CDR2 reads YYNGEE. The CDR3 contains 13 residues. V lost 5 bases and J lost 3, with 8 bases in between. The chain's CDR3 is CASRDGDTGELFF. DNA of the CDR3: TGTGCCAGCAGGGACGGGGACACCGGGGAGCTGTTTTTT. The full variable domain, completed using reference TRBV9 and TRBJ2-2, is DSGVTQTPKHLITATGQRVTLRCSPRSGDLSVYWYQQSLDQGLQFLIQYYNGEERAKGNILERFSAQQFPDLHSELNLSSLELGDSALYFCASRDGDTGELFFGEGSRLTVL.

This clonotype showed up just a few times. The rearrangement uses TRBV20-1 and TRBJ2-2; D is unresolved. CDR1 DFQATT and CDR2 SNEGSKA come from the germline V gene (reference sequence). This CDR3 region has 13 residues. Trimming pared 4 bases from V and 1 base from J, leaving 7 bases between. DNA for the CDR3: TGCAGTGCTAAGGACGGGAACACCGGGGAGCTGTTTTTT. Translation: CSAKDGNTGELFF.

In this sample, this clonotype turned up many times. This chain joins TRBV12-3 or TRBV12-4 and TRBJ2-1, with D possibly being TRBD1 (7 bases). The CDR3 extends over 14 amino acids. Between the trimmed V and J ends, which lost 3 bases and 9 bases, there was a span of 15 bases. CDR3 in amino acids: CASSLTRGVGEQFF. For the CDR3, the DNA is TGTGCCAGCAGTTTGACCAGGGGGGTTGGTGAGCAGTTCTTC.

The table lists this clonotype with a few counts. This sequence joins TRBV7-2 and TRBJ2-3; TRBD2 matches 8 bases. Trimming removed 3 bases from V and 6 bases from J; junction bases left unmatched: 5. Looked up from germline, CDR1 is SGHTA and CDR2 is FQGNSA. The CDR3 is made up of 14 amino acids. CDR3 in amino acids: CASSFGLAADTQYF. CDR3 sequence (DNA): TGTGCCAGCAGCTTTGGACTAGCAGCTGATACGCAGTATTTT.

In nucleotides, the CDR3 is TGTGCCAGCAGCTCGGGACAGGGGGTGCAGCCCCAGCATTTT. This gives the protein CASSSGQGVQPQHF. This chain links TRBV7-9 with TRBJ1-5; 11 positions agree with TRBD1. CDR3 size: 14 residues. J lost 7 bases, V lost 4 bases, and 3 bases had no gene match. Germline lookup yields CDR1 SEHNR and CDR2 FQNEAQ (reference sequence).

This clonotype was seen more than once but under ten times. The chain combines TRBV3-1 with TRBJ1-1; perhaps TRBD1 as D (6 bases). Germline CDR1 reads LGHDT; CDR2 reads YNNKEL (reference sequence). CDR3 length: 14 amino acids. Trimming pared 4 bases from V and 0 bases from J, leaving 9 bases between. The DNA for the CDR3 is TGTGCCAGCAGCCGCAGGGGTATGAACACTGAAGCTTTCTTT. It is translated as CASSRRGMNTEAFF. Variable domain in full (rest from reference TRBV3-1 and TRBJ1-1): DTAVSQTPKYLVTQMGNDKSIKCEQNLGHDTMYWYKQDSKKFLKIMFSYNNKELIINETVPNRFSPKSPDKAHLNLHINSLELGDSAVYFCASSRRGMNTEAFFGQGTRLTVV.

The chain uses TRBV7-9 and TRBJ2-5; no clear D gene. Looked up from germline, CDR1 is SEHNR and CDR2 is FQNEAQ (reference sequence). The length of the CDR3 is 12 residues. Trimming shortened V by 5 bases and J by 3 bases, and 7 bases separated the two germline ends. CDR3: CASSAEEETQYF. As DNA, the CDR3 is TGTGCCAGCAGCGCCGAAGAAGAGACCCAGTACTTC.

This clonotype has only a few counts. The CDR3 spells CAISESPQGTDTQYF. CDR3 nucleotides: TGTGCCATCAGTGAGTCGCCCCAGGGCACAGATACGCAGTATTTT. The chain employs TRBV10-3 and TRBJ2-3; D is ambiguous. The V end lost 0 bases, the J end lost 1 base, and 8 bases lay between the germline ends. The CDR3 runs 15 residues. Germline assignment: CDR1 ENHRY and CDR2 SYGVKD.

This sequence joins TRBV15 and TRBJ2-7, with D perhaps TRBD2 (6 bases). Deletions cut 0 bases from V and 5 bases from J, with 8 bases between. The CDR3 loop spans 13 amino acids. Per the germline V gene, CDR1 is LNHNV and CDR2 is YYDKDF (reference sequence). The CDR3 reads CATSRDRGNEQYF. CDR3 bases: TGTGCCACCAGCAGAGATCGGGGGAACGAGCAGTACTTC.

This clonotype appeared a few times. The chain couples TRBV14 to TRBJ2-3; possibly TRBD2 for D (6 bases). Germline assignment: CDR1 SGHDN and CDR2 FVKESK. V gave up 0 bases and J gave up 3 bases, with 13 bases separating them. CDR3 length: 16 residues. The CDR3 DNA follows: TGTGCCAGCAGCCAAGATTGGTCGGAGGGGACAGATACGCAGTATTTT. Residues: CASSQDWSEGTDTQYF.